The sample holds a few counts of the clone carrying this TCR beta chain. Its specificity is not known. Expressed TCRB transcripts were sequenced, since all the RNA that had been isolated was reverse transcribed. TCRdb's table, derived via immunoSEQ multiplex PCR, lists solely in-frame clones and lacks some. The sample includes about 210,000 clones, approximately 11% of them seen just once. Only one heparinised blood draw was taken per donor, and its volume averaged approximately 0.11 L. CDR3 length equals 13 residues. Germline assignment: CDR1 SQVTM and CDR2 ANQGSEA. The J segment lost 5 bases and the V segment lost 7 bases, leaving 7 bases of the junction unmatched. This sample was included in a study of beta chain features in type 1 diabetes. Across the whole study: Analysis included 107,917,701 sorted cells drawn from all samples.

Study results and limitations: The question of HLA type influencing TCRB rearrangement was one that remained unresolved here.

This receptor was identified in a man in his late teens or twenties in good health. The chain is built from TRBV29-1 and TRBJ2-7, with TRBD1 identical over 11 bases. Sequenced input: central memory CD4+ T cells from blood. The CDR3 sequence is CSGGRTGGDEQYF. The CDR3 DNA follows: TGCAGCGGCGGTCGGACAGGGGGCGACGAGCAGTACTTC.